Below are 22 T cell receptor beta chains sequenced from a single sample in a study of T cell responses to AZD1222 COVID-19 vaccine (dated by TCRdb to the early 2020s). Libraries were made using the immunoSEQ multiplex PCR assay. TCRdb carries this immuneACCESS record with in-frame sequences only. Its versions omit some clonotypes, under half of them owing to an unresolved V gene in the studies checked, with the rest unexplained. The sample table shows approximately 200,000 clones, and approximately 87% are seen once. The ten largest make up about 3% of the sample. Explained via the paper, the time point label denotes: baseline before first vaccination. In light of the paper, this sample's treatment or condition label describes: meningococcal conjugate vaccine given as trial control. Specimen: peripheral blood, collected on day 0 of MenACWY control vaccination. These TCRs come from an adult in good health.

V is TRBV5-4 and J is TRBJ2-7; D call uncertain. Trimming left V 4 bases short and J 0 bases short, with 11 bases between. The CDR3 has 14 residues. CDR1 is SGHNT and CDR2 is YYREEE in the germline V gene (reference sequence). CDR3 bases: TGTGCCAGCAGCCCCGGACGAAGCTCCTACGAGCAGTACTTC. It codes for CASSPGRSSYEQYF.

This clone was found a few times. The genes are TRBV6-5 and TRBJ2-7; D is possibly TRBD1 (5 bases). CDR3 length: 15 residues. Germline CDR1 reads MNHEY; CDR2 reads SVGAGI. V shed 7 bases and J shed 5 bases, with 21 bases lying between them. The CDR3 region has the DNA TGTGCCAGCACCCCCGGGCAGGGTCCTGTCAACGAGCAGTACTTC. Translated, it gives CASTPGQGPVNEQYF.

The chain is built from TRBV3-1 (or the pseudogene TRBV3-2) and TRBJ2-7; 8 nucleotides line up with TRBD2. The CDR3 runs 14 residues. V dropped 2 bases and J dropped 8; count of bases not matched to a gene: 8. Germline loops: CDR1 LGHDT, CDR2 YNNKEL (reference sequence). The CDR3 nucleotides are TGTGCCAGCAGCCAATCTGGGACTAGTGAAAAGCAGTACTTC. Its protein product is CASSQSGTSEKQYF.

V and J are TRBV19 and TRBJ1-2; the match to TRBD1 covers 8 bases. Germline CDR1 LNHDA, CDR2 SQIVND (reference sequence). This CDR3 spans 16 amino acids. J was trimmed by 0 bases and V by 6 bases; bases with no gene match: 9. CDR3 amino acids: CASRDPRGRTNYGYTF. CDR3 bases: TGTGCCAGTAGAGATCCCAGGGGGCGAACTAACTATGGCTACACCTTC.

The genes are TRBV6-6 and TRBJ2-1; 7 bases agree with TRBD2. The CDR3 consists of 14 residues. After removal of 4 bases from V and 4 bases from J, the junction contained 4 bases not matched to a gene. Germline values: CDR1 MNHNY, CDR2 SVGAGI (reference sequence). CDR3 DNA: TGTGCCAGCAGTTTCGGGACTAATTACAATGAGCAGTTCTTC. This codes for CASSFGTNYNEQFF.

V is TRBV6-2 or TRBV6-3 and J is TRBJ1-1, with 7 bases fitting TRBD1. V was clipped by 2 bases and J by 1 base; unmatched bases: 10. From germline, CDR1 is MNHEY and CDR2 SVGEGT. The CDR3 length is 17 residues. CDR3 DNA: TGTGCCAGCAGTTACCGCAGACAGGGTTTACGGAACACTGAAGCTTTCTTT. It translates to CASSYRRQGLRNTEAFF.

This clone was seen a handful of times. V usage is TRBV5-1 and J usage is TRBJ2-7; D gene uncertain. Between the trimmed V and J ends, which lost 3 bases and 4 bases, there was a span of 20 bases. The germline V gene has CDR1 SGHRS and CDR2 YFSETQ. The CDR3 sequence is 16 residues long. CDR3 sequence (DNA): TGCGCCAGCAGCTCCCAGTCCTTCGGAAGGCGGTACGAGCAGTACTTC. Its translation: CASSSQSFGRRYEQYF. The variable domain in full, with the rest retrieved from reference TRBV5-1 and TRBJ2-7, is KAGVTQTPRYLIKTRGQQVTLSCSPISGHRSVSWYQQTPGQGLQFLFEYFSETQRNKGNFPGRFSGRQFSNSRSEMNVSTLELGDSALYLCASSSQSFGRRYEQYFGPGTRLTVT.

The count of this clone is one. The V call is TRBV21-1, the J call TRBJ1-5; the D segment call TRBD1 is taken from the table without a DNA check. TRBV21-1 constitutes a pseudogene. The CDR3 sequence is 12 residues long. The CDR3 DNA reads as TGTGCCAGCAGTTTCAGGAATCAGCCCCAGCATTTT. This gives the protein CASSFRNQPQHF.

This chain joins TRBV10-3 and TRBJ2-1; D is undetermined. Germline CDR1 reads ENHRY; CDR2 reads SYGVKD. Trimming pared 0 bases from V and 7 bases from J, leaving 10 bases between. The length of the CDR3 is 14 residues. CDR3 region: CAISESSSTNEQFF. The CDR3 DNA sequence: TGTGCCATCAGTGAGTCGTCTAGTACGAATGAGCAGTTCTTC.

This chain links TRBV9 with TRBJ2-3; maybe TRBD2 (6 bases). V lost 3 bases and J 9 bases, leaving 20 bases between the germline ends. This CDR3 spans 15 amino acids. Germline values: CDR1 SGDLS, CDR2 YYNGEE. The CDR3: CASSADISGLGTQYF. DNA of the CDR3: TGTGCCAGCAGCGCCGACATTAGCGGCCTAGGGACGCAGTATTTT. The full variable domain, completed using reference TRBV9 and TRBJ2-3, is DSGVTQTPKHLITATGQRVTLRCSPRSGDLSVYWYQQSLDQGLQFLIQYYNGEERAKGNILERFSAQQFPDLHSELNLSSLELGDSALYFCASSADISGLGTQYFGPGTRLTVL.

This chain joins TRBV29-1 and TRBJ2-5; possibly TRBD1 for D (5 bases). This CDR3 comprises 12 residues. Germline values: CDR1 SQVTM, CDR2 ANQGSEA. Deletions cut 4 bases from V and 5 bases from J, with 11 bases between. Written as DNA, the CDR3 is TGCAGCGTTGCCAGGGTAGGGGAGACCCAGTACTTC. It is translated as CSVARVGETQYF.

The CDR3 DNA reads as TGTGCCAGCAGTCAAGATAGCAATCAGCCCCAGCATTTT. As protein: CASSQDSNQPQHF. The V gene is TRBV12-3 or TRBV12-4, the J gene TRBJ1-5; the D is unclear. The germline V and J ends were trimmed by 5 bases and 0 bases, with 5 bases remaining between them. The CDR3 spans 13 residues.

The chain uses TRBV6-5 and TRBJ1-4; tentatively, D is TRBD1 (5 bases). This CDR3 is built from 16 residues. In germline, CDR1 is MNHEY, CDR2 SVGAGI. Trimming removed 0 bases at V and 8 bases at J, with 16 bases between. Written as DNA, the CDR3 is TGTGCCAGCAGTTACTCGTTTGGGGCGCCCGGCGAAAAACTGTTTTTT. Translation: CASSYSFGAPGEKLFF.

The gene calls are TRBV18 and TRBJ1-1; D possibly corresponds to TRBD1 (5 bases). Trimming took off 3 bases at V and 3 bases at J, with 5 bases between the two ends. Germline values: CDR1 KGHSH, CDR2 LQKENI. The CDR3 spans 12 residues. The CDR3 reads CASSPRDTEAFF. The CDR3 DNA is TGTGCCAGCTCACCCAGGGACACTGAAGCTTTCTTT.

This sequence joins TRBV6-5 and TRBJ1-6; 8 bases align to TRBD1. The CDR3 covers 15 residues. The germline V gene encodes CDR1 MNHEY and CDR2 SVGAGI. J gave up 7 bases and V 5 bases, and 7 bases lay outside the gene matches. CDR3 protein: CASSRQGLSNSPLHF. CDR3 coding DNA: TGTGCCAGCAGTCGACAGGGGCTGTCAAATTCACCCCTCCACTTT.

This chain joins TRBV6-6 and TRBJ2-1; TRBD2 aligns across 7 bases. This CDR3 has 16 residues. The trim removed 5 bases at V and 4 bases at J, leaving 11 bases unmatched. The germline V gene encodes CDR1 MNHNY and CDR2 SVGAGI (reference sequence). CDR3 loop: CASSLPLADTYNEQFF. The CDR3, as DNA: TGTGCCAGCAGTCTACCCCTAGCGGACACATACAATGAGCAGTTCTTC.

The rearrangement links TRBV6-6 to TRBJ2-2; D possibly matches TRBD1 or TRBD2 (6 bases each). The germline gives CDR1 MNHNY, CDR2 SVGAGI (reference sequence). V was pared by 7 bases and J by 5 bases, with 14 bases between. This CDR3 is built from 14 residues. CDR3 DNA: TGTGCCAGCACCGGAGGGGGACGTACCGGGGAGCTGTTTTTT. Amino acid sequence: CASTGGGRTGELFF.

The J gene is TRBJ2-2, the V gene TRBV13; TRBD2 aligns across 9 bases. V lost 3 bases and J lost 0; bases outside the gene matches: 2. There are 16 residues in the CDR3. Germline-derived CDR1 and CDR2 are PRHDT and FYEKMQ (reference sequence). The CDR3 DNA sequence: TGTGCCAGCAGCTTGGGACTAGCAGCGAACACCGGGGAGCTGTTTTTT. Protein product: CASSLGLAANTGELFF.

J is TRBJ2-1 and V is TRBV6-5, with 11 bases fitting TRBD2. V shed 0 bases, J shed 7 bases, and the junction held 2 bases outside the gene matches. Germline assignment: CDR1 MNHEY and CDR2 SVGAGI. The CDR3 consists of 15 residues. The CDR3: CASSYSWTSGNEQFF. Here the CDR3 DNA reads TGTGCCAGCAGTTACTCCTGGACTAGCGGGAATGAGCAGTTCTTC.

V gene TRBV4-2 combines with J gene TRBJ1-6; D is possibly TRBD1 (5 bases). The CDR3 has 14 amino acids. Germline V gives CDR1 LGHNA, CDR2 YNFKEQ. V was shortened by 1 base and J by 8 bases, with 9 bases between the two germline ends. The DNA for the CDR3 is TGTGCCAGCAGCCAAGGGGACGTTTATTCACCCCTCCACTTT. Protein sequence: CASSQGDVYSPLHF.

This sequence joins TRBV19 and TRBJ2-7, with TRBD1 matching 7 bases. J lost 0 bases, V lost 1 base, and 6 bases had no gene match. Germline CDR1 reads LNHDA; CDR2 reads SQIVND (reference sequence). There are 16 residues in the CDR3. DNA for the CDR3: TGTGCCAGTAGTATAGGAACAGGGGATCTCTCCTACGAGCAGTACTTC. Its protein is CASSIGTGDLSYEQYF.

The CDR3 region is CAWRETDLITGYTF. DNA for the CDR3: TGTGCCTGGAGAGAGACAGACCTTATCACTGGCTACACCTTC. The gene calls are TRBV30 and TRBJ1-2; weak D call: TRBD1 (5 bases). The CDR3 has 14 residues. The ends were cut back, 3 bases at V and 7 bases at J, with 18 bases in the middle. Germline assignment: CDR1 GTSNPN and CDR2 SVGIG (reference sequence).